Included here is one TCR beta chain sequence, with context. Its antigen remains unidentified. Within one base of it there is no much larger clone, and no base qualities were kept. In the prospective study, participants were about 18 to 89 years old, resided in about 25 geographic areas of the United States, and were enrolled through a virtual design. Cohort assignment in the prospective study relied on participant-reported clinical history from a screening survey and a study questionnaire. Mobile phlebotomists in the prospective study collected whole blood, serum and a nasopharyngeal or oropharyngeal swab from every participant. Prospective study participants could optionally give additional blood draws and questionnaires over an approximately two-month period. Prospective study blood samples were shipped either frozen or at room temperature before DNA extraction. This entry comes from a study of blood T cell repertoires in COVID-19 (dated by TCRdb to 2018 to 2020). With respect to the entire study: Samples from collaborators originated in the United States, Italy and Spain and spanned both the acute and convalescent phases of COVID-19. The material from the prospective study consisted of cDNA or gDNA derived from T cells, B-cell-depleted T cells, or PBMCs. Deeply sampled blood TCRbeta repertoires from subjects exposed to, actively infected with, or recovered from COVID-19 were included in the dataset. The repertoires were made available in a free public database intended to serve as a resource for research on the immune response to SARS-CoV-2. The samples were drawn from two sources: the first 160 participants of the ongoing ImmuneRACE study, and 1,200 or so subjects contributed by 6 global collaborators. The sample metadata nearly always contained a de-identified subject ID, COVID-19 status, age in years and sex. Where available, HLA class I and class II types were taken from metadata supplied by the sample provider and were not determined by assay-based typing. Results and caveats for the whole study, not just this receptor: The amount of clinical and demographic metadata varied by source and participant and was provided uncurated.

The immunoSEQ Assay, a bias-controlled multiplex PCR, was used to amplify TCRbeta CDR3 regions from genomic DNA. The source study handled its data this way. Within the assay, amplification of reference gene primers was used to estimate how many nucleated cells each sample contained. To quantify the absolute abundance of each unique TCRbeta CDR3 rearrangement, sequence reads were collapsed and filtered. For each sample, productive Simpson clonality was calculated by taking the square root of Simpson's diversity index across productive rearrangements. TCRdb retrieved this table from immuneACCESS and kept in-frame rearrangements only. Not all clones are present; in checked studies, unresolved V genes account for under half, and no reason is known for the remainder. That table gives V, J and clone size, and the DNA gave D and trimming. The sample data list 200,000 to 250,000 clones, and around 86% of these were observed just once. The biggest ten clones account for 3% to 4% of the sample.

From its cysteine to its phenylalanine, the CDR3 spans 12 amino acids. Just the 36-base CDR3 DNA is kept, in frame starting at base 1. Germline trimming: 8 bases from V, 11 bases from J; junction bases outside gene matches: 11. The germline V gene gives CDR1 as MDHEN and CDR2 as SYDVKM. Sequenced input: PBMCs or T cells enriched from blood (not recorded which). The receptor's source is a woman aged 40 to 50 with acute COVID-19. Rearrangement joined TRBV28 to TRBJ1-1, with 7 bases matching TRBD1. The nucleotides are TGTGCCAGCGGGCTGGGACAGTTTGGGGCTTTCTTT. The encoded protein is CASGLGQFGAFF.